The 15 T cell receptor beta chains below come from one sample, sequenced in a study of coeliac disease. The table came from immunoSEQ multiplex PCR; TCRdb's copy has only in-frame clones and leaves some out. The table records fewer than 450 clones, about 60% of them present only once. Input material: intraepithelial lymphocytes from the gut. Source of these receptors: a woman aged 45-59 years with celiac disease on a gluten-free diet.

The CDR3 here is CASSSTSGEQETQYF. The CDR3 nucleotides are TGTGCCAGCAGCTCGACTAGCGGGGAACAAGAGACCCAGTACTTC. The chain is built from TRBV7-9 and TRBJ2-5, with TRBD2 matching 11 bases. CDR1 is SEHNR and CDR2 is FQNEAQ in the germline V gene (reference sequence). The CDR3 spans 15 residues. V dropped 4 bases and J dropped 2; count of bases not matched to a gene: 3.

A few counts support this clone. The chain has TRBV5-3 and TRBJ2-1; TRBD1 might be the D (6 bases). TRBV5-3 counts as an open reading frame of uncertain function. CDR3 length: 17 residues. Trimming stripped 3 bases from V and 2 bases from J, with 18 bases between. CDR3 region: CARSSSWSRDTYNEQFF. CDR3 DNA: TGTGCCAGAAGCTCTAGCTGGAGCAGGGACACCTACAATGAGCAGTTCTTC.

By share of the sample, this clone is hyperexpanded. The J gene is TRBJ1-2, the V gene TRBV10-3; 8 nucleotides agree with TRBD1. J lost 10 bases, V lost 10 bases, and 11 bases had no gene match. The CDR3 is 12 residues long. From germline, CDR1 is ENHRY and CDR2 SYGVKD. As DNA, the CDR3 is TGTGCCACCCTCTGGACAGGGTCGTACTACACCTTC. This gives the protein CATLWTGSYYTF.

The V call is TRBV5-1, the J call TRBJ2-5; TRBD1 matches at 8 bases. Unmatched junction bases numbered 9, after V lost 4 bases and J lost 4 bases. This CDR3 is 15 amino acids long. Germline CDR1 reads SGHRS; CDR2 reads YFSETQ. The CDR3 nucleotides read TGCGCCAGCAGCCTTGGACAGGGTGTTCGAGAGACCCAGTACTTC. Protein product: CASSLGQGVRETQYF.

The gene calls are TRBV19 and TRBJ2-6; maybe TRBD1 (6 bases). Between the trimmed V and J ends, which lost 3 bases and 0 bases, there was a span of 15 bases. The CDR3 has 18 residues. Germline CDR1 reads LNHDA; CDR2 reads SQIVND (reference sequence). Here the CDR3 DNA reads TGTGCCAGTAGTATTCAACCGGGACAAAGCTCTGGGGCCAACGTCCTGACTTTC. This gives the protein CASSIQPGQSSGANVLTF.

The chain couples TRBV7-9 to TRBJ1-1; D not resolved. CDR3 length: 17 amino acids. Germline V gene data show CDR1 as SEHNR and CDR2 as FQNEAQ (reference sequence). The V end was cut by 2 bases, the J end by 2 bases, with 18 bases between. The CDR3 here is CASSLIGLQLSNTEAFF. CDR3 bases: TGTGCCAGCAGCTTAATCGGACTTCAACTGTCCAACACTGAAGCTTTCTTT.

The chain employs TRBV7-2 and TRBJ2-5; D remains unclear. Germline CDR1 is SGHTA and CDR2 is FQGNSA. This CDR3 region has 12 residues. The ends were cut back, 2 bases at V and 4 bases at J, with 5 bases in the middle. CDR3 in amino acids: CASSLNRETQYF. CDR3 DNA sequence: TGTGCCAGCAGCTTAAATAGAGAGACCCAGTACTTC.

The gene calls are TRBV7-9 and TRBJ2-7; TRBD1 is a possible D gene (6 bases). CDR1 is SEHNR, CDR2 FQNEAQ, per germline (reference sequence). This CDR3 region has 15 residues. Deletions cut 11 bases from V and 0 bases from J, with 20 bases between. The CDR3 sequence: CAGQRNRDSSYEQYF. In DNA form, the CDR3 reads TGTGCCGGCCAGAGAAACAGGGATAGCTCCTACGAGCAGTACTTC.

This chain connects TRBV16 to TRBJ1-1; 8 positions agree with TRBD1. This CDR3 region has 16 residues. J lost 3 bases, V lost 2 bases, and 8 bases had no gene match. Germline loops: CDR1 KGHSY, CDR2 FQNENV. In nucleotides, the CDR3 is TGTGCCAGCAGCCAAATGACAGGGGTTCTGGACACTGAAGCTTTCTTT. Its translation: CASSQMTGVLDTEAFF. Full variable domain (rest looked up from reference TRBV16 and TRBJ1-1): GEEVAQTPKHLVRGEGQKAKLYCAPIKGHSYVFWYQQVLKNEFKFLISFQNENVFDETGMPKERFSAKCLPNSPCSLEIQATKLEDSAVYFCASSQMTGVLDTEAFFGQGTRLTVV.

The rearrangement uses TRBV4-2 and TRBJ1-6; no definite D call. Germline V lookup: CDR1 LGHNA, CDR2 YNFKEQ. The V gene lost 0 bases and the J gene lost 0 bases, with 9 bases spanning the gap. CDR3 size: 17 residues. The CDR3 spells CASSQDWAGSYNSPLHF. The CDR3 region has the DNA TGTGCCAGCAGCCAAGATTGGGCGGGCTCCTATAATTCACCCCTCCACTTT.

This clone was counted only a few times. CDR3 coding DNA: TGCACCAGCAGCCAAGATCATGACAGGACTAACTATGGCTACACCTTC. Translation: CTSSQDHDRTNYGYTF. V gene TRBV1 combines with J gene TRBJ1-2; whether TRBD1, the table's D call, matches the DNA was not checked. TRBV1 is labeled a pseudogene. The CDR3 covers 16 residues.

The CDR3 DNA follows: TGTGCCAGCAGCCCCGGGACTAGCTCCTACGAGCAGTACTTC. Protein sequence: CASSPGTSSYEQYF. The chain couples TRBV5-6 to TRBJ2-7, with 8 positions matching TRBD2. V was clipped by 4 bases and J by 0 bases; unmatched bases: 3. Germline CDR1 reads SGHDT; CDR2 reads YYEEEE. This CDR3 is 14 amino acids long.

This clone was found once. This rearrangement joins TRBV9 to TRBJ1-1, with 9 bases aligning to TRBD1. Germline lookup yields CDR1 SGDLS and CDR2 YYNGEE. J lost 3 bases, V lost 2 bases, and 11 bases had no gene match. The CDR3 totals 17 residues. CDR3 amino acids: CASSVEDTGGPYTEAFF. The CDR3 DNA sequence: TGTGCCAGCAGCGTGGAAGATACAGGGGGCCCTTACACTGAAGCTTTCTTT. Drawing the rest from reference TRBV9 and TRBJ1-1, the complete variable domain is DSGVTQTPKHLITATGQRVTLRCSPRSGDLSVYWYQQSLDQGLQFLIQYYNGEERAKGNILERFSAQQFPDLHSELNLSSLELGDSALYFCASSVEDTGGPYTEAFFGQGTRLTVV.

V is TRBV4-2 and J is TRBJ1-2, with unresolved D. This CDR3 is built from 17 residues. Germline V gene lookup returns CDR1 LGHNA and CDR2 YNFKEQ. V was trimmed by 3 bases and J by 4 bases, leaving 21 bases between them. CDR3 bases: TGTGCCAGCAGCCAGGAGGATTCAGCCTTAGGGCTCTATGGCTACACCTTC. It is translated as CASSQEDSALGLYGYTF.

The V call is TRBV6-1, the J call TRBJ1-6; 7 bases are a match to TRBD1. This CDR3 is built from 14 residues. V lost 7 bases and J lost 8; bases outside the gene matches: 8. The germline CDR1 and CDR2 sequences are MNHNS and SASEGT. In DNA, the CDR3 is TGTGCCAGCACCACCGGGACAGAGTATTCACCCCTCCACTTT. It encodes CASTTGTEYSPLHF.